This T cell receptor (beta chain) was captured in a study of OX40 agonist ivuxolimab in advanced cancers. Background on the study: Three patients had partial responses: one hepatocellular carcinoma, two cutaneous melanoma. Study observations and caveats: With doses of 0.1 to 3.0 mg/kg, CD4+ and CD8+ blood T cells had undergone clonal expansion by week 6. Expanded clones tended on average to be more numerous among CD8+ T cells than CD4+.

Measured with immunoSEQ multiplex PCR; TCRdb has only the in-frame clones, and not every one. The repertoire holds around 95,000 clones, with about 90% as singletons. This CDR3 has 14 residues. The V segment lost 6 bases and the J segment 0 bases; nucleotides outside the gene matches: 6. Germline-derived CDR1 and CDR2 are SGHRS and YFSETQ. This clone is a singleton in its sample. What it binds is not known. The V call is TRBV5-1, the J call TRBJ2-7, with 7 bases fitting TRBD2. This TCR derives from an adult with an advanced solid tumor such as melanoma, head and neck, liver or kidney cancer. The sample here was CD4+ or CD8+ T cells sorted from blood, taken in a trial of the OX40 agonist ivuxolimab. The CDR3, as DNA: TGCGCCAGCACCCTGGGGGGGAGCTCCTACGAGCAGTACTTC. It translates to CASTLGGSSYEQYF.